The 31 T cell receptor beta chains given below trace back to one sample, sequenced in a study of Graves' ophthalmopathy and Graves' hyperthyroidism. Amplification of TCR beta CDR3 regions used RNA transcripts. An initial RT-PCR round employing HTBI primers preceded a second-round multiplex PCR. TCRdb processed the multiplex PCR reads anew with MiXCR; each CDR3 protein has one entry. The sample contains about 550,000 distinct CDR3 sequences, approximately 35% of which appear only once. The material sequenced was peripheral blood or thyroid tissue (not recorded which). These receptors originate from an adult man with Graves' hyperthyroidism.

This clonotype showed up many times. J is TRBJ1-5 and V is TRBV7-9; possibly TRBD1 for D (5 bases). CDR1 SEHNR and CDR2 FQNEAQ come from the germline V gene (reference sequence). Trimming removed 0 bases at V and 5 bases at J, with 8 bases between. This CDR3 is 14 amino acids long. The CDR3 DNA is TGTGCCAGCAGCTTAGCGGGGGGTCATCAGCCCCAGCATTTT. Translating gives CASSLAGGHQPQHF.

The sample holds many counts of this clonotype. This sequence joins TRBV7-9 and TRBJ1-4; TRBD1 agrees at 8 bases. The germline V gene encodes CDR1 SEHNR and CDR2 FQNEAQ (reference sequence). The CDR3 totals 15 residues. After removal of 5 bases from V and 4 bases from J, the junction contained 6 bases not matched to a gene. The CDR3 is CASSLQGQVNEKLFF. The CDR3, as DNA: TGTGCCAGCAGCCTACAGGGACAGGTTAATGAAAAACTGTTTTTT.

In its sample, this clonotype was seen many times. V is TRBV6-6 and J is TRBJ1-2, with TRBD1 as a possible D gene (5 bases). The germline gives CDR1 MNHNY, CDR2 SVGAGI (reference sequence). This CDR3 spans 13 amino acids. V gave up 6 bases and J gave up 4 bases, with 12 bases separating them. The CDR3, as DNA: TGTGCCAGCAGATCACAGGAGGGCTATGGCTACACCTTC. It translates to CASRSQEGYGYTF.

This clonotype was counted ten times or more. The chain joins TRBV20-1 to TRBJ1-4; possibly TRBD1 for D (6 bases). The V gene lost 6 bases and the J gene lost 3 bases, with 17 bases spanning the gap. This CDR3 comprises 15 residues. Per the germline V gene, CDR1 is DFQATT and CDR2 is SNEGSKA (reference sequence). CDR3 bases: TGCAGTGCGATAACAGGGATGGGGTCTAATGAAAAACTGTTTTTT. It yields the protein CSAITGMGSNEKLFF.

This clonotype came up many times. The J gene is TRBJ1-3, the V gene TRBV5-8; D uncertain. V gave up 4 bases and J gave up 0 bases, with 8 bases separating them. The CDR3 length is 14 residues. From germline, CDR1 is SGHTS and CDR2 YDEGEE. The CDR3: CASSHRNSGNTIYF. The CDR3 nucleotides are TGTGCCAGCAGCCATCGGAACTCTGGAAACACCATATATTTT.

The chain joins TRBV10-3 to TRBJ1-1; possible D gene TRBD1, 5 bases. V lost 4 bases and J lost 4, with 19 bases in between. Germline CDR1 is ENHRY and CDR2 is SYGVKD. The CDR3 totals 16 residues. Written as DNA, the CDR3 is TGTGCCATCAGTGGGGGGGTGGGAGGGTCCCCCACTGAAGCTTTCTTT. This codes for CAISGGVGGSPTEAFF.

Concerning this clonotype: The junction departs from germline at one end; a sequencing error may be responsible. CDR3 loop: CAISEGQGVAYEQYF. CDR3 nucleotides: TGTGCCATCAGTGAGGGACAGGGCGTTGCCTACGAGCAGTACTTC. The J gene is TRBJ2-7, the V gene TRBV6-1; the match to TRBD1 covers 9 bases. The CDR3 covers 15 residues. CDR1 is MNHNS and CDR2 is SASEGT in the germline V gene.

The V call is TRBV7-2, the J call TRBJ1-1, with a tentative D call TRBD1 (5 bases). Germline V lookup: CDR1 SGHTA, CDR2 FQGNSA. V was trimmed by 4 bases and J by 1 base, leaving 13 bases between them. The CDR3 loop spans 15 amino acids. The CDR3 loop is CASSSRGRANTEAFF. The DNA of the CDR3 is TGTGCCAGCAGCTCCCGTGGCAGGGCGAACACTGAAGCTTTCTTT. Variable domain in full (rest from reference TRBV7-2 and TRBJ1-1): GAGVSQSPSNKVTEKGKDVELRCDPISGHTALYWYRQSLGQGLEFLIYFQGNSAPDKSGLPSDRFSAERTGGSVSTLTIQRTQQEDSAVYLCASSSRGRANTEAFFGQGTRLTVV.

Turning to this clonotype: This clone may be a read error of a much larger clone one base away. V and J are TRBV20-1 and TRBJ2-7; 7 positions agree with TRBD2. Germline CDR1 reads DFQATT; CDR2 reads SNEGSKA (reference sequence). CDR3 length: 18 amino acids. The V segment lost 0 bases and the J segment 5 bases; nucleotides outside the gene matches: 19. The CDR3: CSAREHLQGLAVEDEQYF. CDR3 nucleotides: TGCAGTGCTAGAGAACATCTACAAGGCCTAGCGGTAGAGGACGAGCAGTACTTC.

The V call is TRBV6-6, the J call TRBJ2-5; 7 bases are a match to TRBD2. Per the germline V gene, CDR1 is MNHNY and CDR2 is SVGAGI (reference sequence). V dropped 9 bases and J dropped 7; count of bases not matched to a gene: 11. CDR3 length: 13 amino acids. The DNA of the CDR3 is TGTGCCAGACCCACCGGGGGGTTTGGGACCCAGTACTTC. Protein product: CARPTGGFGTQYF.

This clonotype was detected a few times. The rearrangement joins TRBV12-5 to TRBJ1-6; 7 positions agree with TRBD1. Germline CDR1 LGHNT, CDR2 FRNRAP. The CDR3 extends over 15 amino acids. V was clipped by 1 base and J by 7 bases; unmatched bases: 4. The CDR3 protein is CASGLGDSSNSPLHF. CDR3 nucleotide sequence: TGTGCTAGTGGTTTGGGGGACAGCTCAAATTCACCCCTCCACTTT.

V and J are TRBV7-2 and TRBJ2-5, with D perhaps TRBD2 (6 bases). V shed 4 bases and J shed 2 bases, with 11 bases lying between them. CDR1 and CDR2 (germline): SGHTA, FQGNSA. The CDR3 has 14 residues. CDR3 sequence reads: CASSSIAVQETQYF. DNA of the CDR3: TGTGCCAGCAGCTCTATAGCGGTTCAAGAGACCCAGTACTTC. The entire variable domain, with the rest obtained from reference TRBV7-2 and TRBJ2-5, is as follows: GAGVSQSPSNKVTEKGKDVELRCDPISGHTALYWYRQSLGQGLEFLIYFQGNSAPDKSGLPSDRFSAERTGGSVSTLTIQRTQQEDSAVYLCASSSIAVQETQYFGPGTRLLVL.

Here the CDR3 reads CSGEQGEAFF. The CDR3 DNA follows: TGCAGCGGGGAACAGGGTGAAGCTTTCTTT. The rearrangement joins TRBV29-1 to TRBJ1-1, with D possibly matching TRBD1 (6 bases). With 7 bases removed from V and 7 bases from J, the gap between germline ends came to 10 bases. The CDR3 sequence is 10 residues long. CDR1 SQVTM and CDR2 ANQGSEA come from the germline V gene.

This clonotype was found many times. The CDR3 DNA sequence: TGTGCCAGCAGCTTGAACGAGGAGCAGTACTTC. Amino acid sequence: CASSLNEEQYF. The chain couples TRBV5-5 to TRBJ2-7, with D uncertain. CDR1 and CDR2 from the germline V gene are SGHKS and YYEKEE (reference sequence). V shed 1 base and J shed 7 bases, with 6 bases lying between them. The CDR3 has 11 amino acids.

This clonotype was detected ten times or more. The chain recombines TRBV7-9 with TRBJ1-5; the match to TRBD1 covers 12 bases. V lost 4 bases, J lost 6 bases, and 4 bases stayed unmatched. Germline V gene lookup returns CDR1 SEHNR and CDR2 FQNEAQ (reference sequence). The CDR3 has 15 residues. The CDR3 nucleotides are TGTGCCAGCAGCTCAGGGACAGGGGGCGGTCAGCCCCAGCATTTT. Amino acids: CASSSGTGGGQPQHF.

This chain uses TRBV10-3 with TRBJ2-1; 12 bases fit TRBD2. V was clipped by 3 bases and J by 2 bases; unmatched bases: 8. The CDR3 contains 18 residues. Germline-derived CDR1 and CDR2 are ENHRY and SYGVKD. This CDR3 reads CAISDLAGGPSPYNEQFF. The DNA of the CDR3 is TGTGCCATCAGTGACCTAGCGGGAGGGCCTAGTCCCTACAATGAGCAGTTCTTC.

In this sample, this clonotype turned up many times. This chain links TRBV2 with TRBJ1-1; tentatively, D is TRBD1 (6 bases). Germline CDR1 SNHLY, CDR2 FYNNEI. The CDR3 contains 13 residues. The V end lost 9 bases, the J end lost 0 bases, and 11 bases lay between the germline ends. The CDR3 sequence: CARWGPLNTEAFF. The CDR3 DNA sequence: TGTGCCAGGTGGGGGCCATTGAACACTGAAGCTTTCTTT.

In its sample, this clonotype was seen many times. This chain joins TRBV24-1 and TRBJ2-2; 7 nucleotides line up with TRBD2. The germline CDR1 and CDR2 sequences are KGHDR and SFDVKD. The CDR3 sequence is 17 residues long. J gave up 1 base and V 0 bases, and 4 bases lay outside the gene matches. CDR3: CATSDLSASGNTGELFF. In DNA, the CDR3 is TGTGCCACCAGTGATTTGTCGGCTAGCGGGAACACCGGGGAGCTGTTTTTT.

The CDR3 DNA reads as TGCGCCAGCAGCTGGGAGGGGTTACGGTATGGCTACACCTTC. Its protein is CASSWEGLRYGYTF. The V and J genes are TRBV5-1 and TRBJ1-2, with D perhaps matching TRBD1 (5 bases). Germline V gene sequence: CDR1 SGHRS, CDR2 YFSETQ. Trimming took off 3 bases at V and 5 bases at J, with 14 bases between the two ends. This CDR3 contains 14 residues.

This clonotype has a count of ten or more. V gene TRBV25-1 combines with J gene TRBJ1-2; D may be TRBD1 (5 bases). CDR1 and CDR2 from the germline V gene are MGHDK and SYGVNS. The CDR3 loop spans 13 amino acids. V was pared by 2 bases and J by 8 bases, with 12 bases between. CDR3 loop: CASSEGGDFGYTF. CDR3 coding DNA: TGTGCCAGCAGTGAAGGAGGGGATTTCGGCTACACCTTC.

The gene calls are TRBV2 and TRBJ1-1, with D possibly TRBD1 on 5 matching bases. V was trimmed by 6 bases and J by 11 bases, leaving 16 bases between them. CDR3 length: 12 residues. In germline, CDR1 is SNHLY, CDR2 FYNNEI. DNA of the CDR3: TGTGCCAGCAGCGTAGAGGGGAGACCTGCTTTCTTT. It specifies CASSVEGRPAFF.

Notes on this clonotype: A much larger clonotype is one base distant, so this may be a read error. The chain combines TRBV5-1 with TRBJ1-5; unclear D gene. Trimming pared 5 bases from V and 5 bases from J, leaving 14 bases between. Germline CDR1 is SGHRS and CDR2 is YFSETQ. The CDR3 length is 14 residues. Here the CDR3 DNA reads TGCGCCAGCAGTCCGGGGTCTGGGGATCAGCCCCAGCATTTT. Amino acids: CASSPGSGDQPQHF.

This clonotype was detected ten times or more. The genes are TRBV20-1 and TRBJ1-6; D is unresolved. The germline CDR1 and CDR2 sequences are DFQATT and SNEGSKA (reference sequence). The CDR3 extends over 16 amino acids. The V and J ends lost 0 bases and 0 bases respectively, with 9 bases between them. CDR3 bases: TGCAGTGCTAGAGAGGCACAAAGCTCCTATAATTCACCCCTCCACTTT. Translating gives CSAREAQSSYNSPLHF.

This clonotype was seen repeatedly, ten times or more. This chain connects TRBV25-1 to TRBJ1-2; a possible D gene is TRBD1 (5 bases). This CDR3 region has 12 residues. V lost 6 bases and J lost 2, with 7 bases in between. Germline assignment: CDR1 MGHDK and CDR2 SYGVNS. The CDR3 DNA follows: TGTGCCAGCAGACGACAGAACTATGGCTACACCTTC. Translated, it gives CASRRQNYGYTF.

The V and J genes are TRBV7-9 and TRBJ2-6; D not certain. Per germline, CDR1 SEHNR and CDR2 FQNEAQ (reference sequence). CDR3 length: 14 residues. V lost 2 bases, J lost 9 bases, and 11 bases lay in between. CDR3 in DNA: TGTGCCAGCAGCTTACGTGGCGTGGGCAACGTCCTGACTTTC. Protein: CASSLRGVGNVLTF.

This clonotype was seen ten or more times. The rearrangement links TRBV19 to TRBJ2-6; D gene unclear. The V and J ends lost 4 bases and 2 bases respectively, with 9 bases between them. The CDR3 spans 15 residues. In germline, CDR1 is LNHDA, CDR2 SQIVND (reference sequence). The CDR3 DNA reads as TGTGCCAGTAGTAGCTTCGTGACTGGGGCCAACGTCCTGACTTTC. As protein: CASSSFVTGANVLTF.

This clonotype came up a few times. The CDR3 DNA reads TGTGCCAGCAGGGACAGGGGACGGGGCTACACCTTC. Its protein is CASRDRGRGYTF. The chain carries TRBV9 and TRBJ1-2; 9 nucleotides line up with TRBD1. After removal of 5 bases from V and 8 bases from J, the junction contained 4 bases not matched to a gene. The CDR3 has 12 residues. Germline-derived CDR1 and CDR2 are SGDLS and YYNGEE. Drawing the rest from reference TRBV9 and TRBJ1-2, the complete variable domain is DSGVTQTPKHLITATGQRVTLRCSPRSGDLSVYWYQQSLDQGLQFLIQYYNGEERAKGNILERFSAQQFPDLHSELNLSSLELGDSALYFCASRDRGRGYTFGSGTRLTVV.

With respect to this clonotype: This may be a read error: a much more frequent sequence differs by one nucleotide. The CDR3 loop reads CSVAPGVGSSCEQYF. In DNA, the CDR3 is TGCAGCGTTGCCCCTGGGGTCGGGAGCTCCTGCGAGCAGTACTTC. This chain uses TRBV29-1 with TRBJ2-7; a weak D match, TRBD2 (6 bases). Germline values: CDR1 SQVTM, CDR2 ANQGSEA. This CDR3 is built from 15 residues.

This clonotype has a handful of counts. The chain uses TRBV12-3 or TRBV12-4 and TRBJ1-6; 9 positions agree with TRBD1. CDR3 length: 17 residues. J was trimmed by 8 bases and V by 6 bases; bases with no gene match: 14. CDR3 amino acids: CASSQGPLDRGYSPLHF. The CDR3 DNA reads TGTGCCAGCAGCCAGGGTCCGTTGGACAGGGGTTATTCACCCCTCCACTTT.

This clonotype was seen a single time. This may stem from a read error, because a much larger clone lies one nucleotide away. V is TRBV5-4 and J is TRBJ2-2, with 7 bases lining up with TRBD1. This CDR3 has 15 amino acids. V was pared by 4 bases and J by 6 bases, with 9 bases of the junction left unmatched. Per germline, CDR1 SGHNT and CDR2 YYREEE (reference sequence). The CDR3 protein is CASSLNRGWAGELFF. The CDR3 region has the DNA TGTGCCAGCAGCCTGAACAGGGGATGGGCCGGGGAGCTGTTTTTT.

The sample holds a few counts of this clonotype. The rearrangement joins TRBV7-2 to TRBJ1-5; 9 bases align to TRBD1. This CDR3 comprises 15 residues. J gave up 9 bases and V 1 base, and 7 bases lay outside the gene matches. Germline-derived CDR1 and CDR2 are SGHTA and FQGNSA. CDR3: CASSLGDRAAGPQHF. For the CDR3, the DNA is TGTGCCAGCAGCTTAGGGGACAGGGCCGCCGGGCCCCAGCATTTT.